One T cell receptor beta chain is described in this entry. What it binds is not known. In germline, CDR1 is SGHRS, CDR2 YFSETQ. The CDR3 runs to 15 residues. V lost 4 bases, J lost 4 bases, and 8 bases stayed unmatched. Sequencing used immunoSEQ multiplex PCR; TCRdb keeps in-frame clones, though not all of them. This sample yields around 78,000 clones, of which around 81% are seen a single time; 8% to 10% belongs to the top ten. The sample comes from a study of T cells in localized non-small cell lung cancer. Study results and caveats: Uninvolved adjacent lung showed higher T cell clonality than tumor. Heterogeneity remains possible, as sequencing covered one tumor region only. Paired adjacent lung recovered a median roughly 50 of the top 100 tumor clones. Prolonged overall survival went with higher T cell density in the blood.

Here the sequenced sample was peripheral blood, taken before any cancer treatment. The J gene is TRBJ1-2, the V gene TRBV5-1, with 9 bases identical to TRBD1. This clonotype was sampled from a female donor of 60 years or more with stage I lung adenocarcinoma. CDR3 region: CASSEGQGAAYGYTF. The CDR3 DNA is TGCGCCAGCAGCGAGGGACAGGGTGCAGCCTATGGCTACACCTTC.